The next 16 T cell receptor beta chains were all read from a single sample in a study of PD-1 blockade in mismatch repair-deficient tumors. Clones were read by immunoSEQ multiplex PCR, and TCRdb kept only the in-frame ones, dropping some. The profile shows some 84,000 clones, 81% of them singletons. Specimen: peripheral blood, collected 12 weeks after starting pembrolizumab. These receptors were collected from an adult with mismatch repair-deficient cancer.

The rearrangement links TRBV7-2 to TRBJ1-3, with TRBD1 matching over 7 bases. This CDR3 region has 13 residues. V gave up 5 bases and J gave up 4 bases; unmatched junction bases: 2. The germline V gene encodes CDR1 SGHTA and CDR2 FQGNSA. The CDR3 protein is CASSRTGGNTIYF. DNA of the CDR3: TGTGCCAGCAGCAGGACAGGAGGAAACACCATATATTTT.

V is TRBV27 and J is TRBJ2-5, with D perhaps matching TRBD1 (6 bases). Germline V gene lookup returns CDR1 MNHEY and CDR2 SMNVEV (reference sequence). The CDR3 totals 14 residues. V dropped 5 bases and J dropped 2 bases, with 12 bases sitting between them. This CDR3 reads CASSLGHTQETQYF. In nucleotides, the CDR3 is TGTGCCAGCAGTCTGGGACACACACAAGAGACCCAGTACTTC.

In its sample, this clone is medium-sized (0.01 to 0.1%). V usage is TRBV27 and J usage is TRBJ2-3; 10 bases line up with TRBD2. From germline, CDR1 is MNHEY and CDR2 SMNVEV (reference sequence). The V and J ends lost 6 bases and 4 bases, in that order; junction bases with no gene match: 7. The CDR3 is made up of 15 amino acids. The CDR3 DNA is TGTGCCAGCAGGATACTAGCGGGATTCTCAGATACGCAGTATTTT. This gives the protein CASRILAGFSDTQYF.

This clone showed up just a few times. The chain employs TRBV13 and TRBJ2-1; 8 bases align to TRBD2. The ends lost 4 bases at V and 1 base at J; junction bases unmatched: 6. CDR1 and CDR2 (germline): PRHDT, FYEKMQ (reference sequence). The CDR3 length is 16 residues. The CDR3 loop is CASSWVAGKSYNEQFF. In nucleotides, the CDR3 is TGTGCCAGCAGCTGGGTAGCGGGGAAGTCCTACAATGAGCAGTTCTTC.

CDR3 residues: CASSYSIRGPSYEQYF. The DNA for the CDR3 is TGTGCCAGCAGTTACTCGATTAGAGGGCCTTCCTACGAGCAGTACTTC. The chain couples TRBV6-6 to TRBJ2-7; possible D gene TRBD2, 5 bases. Germline V CDR1 and CDR2: MNHNY, SVGAGI (reference sequence). There are 16 residues in the CDR3. The V end lost 0 bases, the J end lost 1 base, and 13 bases lay between the germline ends.

The chain joins TRBV19 to TRBJ2-3, with D perhaps TRBD1 or TRBD2 (5 bases each). The germline CDR1 and CDR2 sequences are LNHDA and SQIVND (reference sequence). The CDR3 spans 17 residues. V gave up 2 bases and J gave up 3 bases, with 18 bases separating them. In DNA, the CDR3 is TGTGCCAGTAGTATAAGGTCAGGGAGTGGTAGGACAGATACGCAGTATTTT. Amino acid sequence: CASSIRSGSGRTDTQYF.

The CDR3 DNA sequence: TGTGCCAGCAGTTCCGGGACCAACCCCTACAATGAGCAGTTCTTC. It yields the protein CASSSGTNPYNEQFF. The chain employs TRBV2 and TRBJ2-1; D tentatively reads TRBD1 or TRBD2 (5 bases each). The V gene's germline CDR1 is SNHLY and CDR2 FYNNEI. The V and J ends lost 5 bases and 2 bases respectively, with 13 bases between them. This CDR3 has 15 amino acids. Full variable domain (outside the CDR3, taken from reference TRBV2 and TRBJ2-1): EPEVTQTPSHQVTQMGQEVILRCVPISNHLYFYWYRQILGQKVEFLVSFYNNEISEKSEIFDDQFSVERPDGSNFTLKIRSTKLEDSAMYFCASSSGTNPYNEQFFGPGTRLTVL.

With regard to this clone: This may be a read error: a much more frequent sequence differs by one nucleotide. This chain links TRBV5-4 with TRBJ2-7; 10 nucleotides match TRBD1. Germline values: CDR1 SGHNT, CDR2 YYREEE (reference sequence). Germline trimming cut 3 bases from V and 4 bases from J; bases unmatched to any gene: 7. There are 15 residues in the CDR3. The CDR3: CASSYSGTGEYEQYF. The CDR3 DNA reads as TGTGCCAGCAGCTATTCCGGGACAGGGGAATACGAGCAGTACTTC.

The chain employs TRBV19 and TRBJ2-5; the match to TRBD1 covers 12 bases. The CDR3 sequence is 15 residues long. V shed 4 bases and J 4 bases; nucleotides not matched to a gene: 4. The germline CDR1 and CDR2 sequences are LNHDA and SQIVND (reference sequence). This CDR3 reads CASSRGQGARETQYF. The CDR3 bases are TGTGCCAGTAGTAGGGGACAGGGGGCTCGAGAGACCCAGTACTTC.

The chain has TRBV10-3 and TRBJ1-5; D ambiguous. This CDR3 contains 16 residues. V lost 2 bases and J 2 bases, leaving 13 bases between the germline ends. The germline V gene encodes CDR1 ENHRY and CDR2 SYGVKD. CDR3 coding DNA: TGTGCCATCAGTGAGGGCCCGGATAGAGGCAATCAGCCCCAGCATTTT. This encodes CAISEGPDRGNQPQHF.

This clone has only one observation. This chain links TRBV7-9 with TRBJ2-7; the D gene could be TRBD1 or TRBD2 (5 bases each). The V and J ends lost 2 bases and 5 bases respectively, with 19 bases between them. Germline V gene data show CDR1 as SEHNR and CDR2 as FQNEAQ (reference sequence). CDR3 length equals 16 residues. The CDR3 reads CASSLSRGSERNEQYF. The CDR3, as DNA: TGTGCCAGCAGCTTAAGTCGGGGCTCCGAGAGGAACGAGCAGTACTTC.

The chain has TRBV7-6 and TRBJ2-2, with 9 bases lining up with TRBD2. CDR1 SGHVS and CDR2 FNYEAQ come from the germline V gene. This CDR3 contains 17 residues. V dropped 8 bases and J dropped 2; count of bases not matched to a gene: 12. The CDR3 region is CASGQLKREANTGELFF. CDR3 nucleotide sequence: TGTGCCAGCGGCCAGTTGAAGCGGGAGGCAAACACCGGGGAGCTGTTTTTT.

V and J are TRBV5-5 and TRBJ1-5; D might be TRBD1 (5 bases). Germline V gene data show CDR1 as SGHKS and CDR2 as YYEKEE (reference sequence). Trimming stripped 0 bases from V and 2 bases from J, with 6 bases between. This CDR3 has 14 amino acids. The DNA of the CDR3 is TGTGCCAGCAGCTTGGCGGGGGGCAATCAGCCCCAGCATTTT. Its translation is CASSLAGGNQPQHF.

V is TRBV14 and J is TRBJ2-2; possibly TRBD2 for D (5 bases). Germline V gives CDR1 SGHDN, CDR2 FVKESK. The CDR3 spans 13 residues. V lost 4 bases to trimming and J lost 7 bases, with 10 bases between them. CDR3 nucleotide sequence: TGTGCCAGCAGCCTACGTCGGGGCGGGGAGCTGTTTTTT. Its translation is CASSLRRGGELFF.

The chain combines TRBV29-1 with TRBJ2-3, with 9 bases aligning to TRBD1. This CDR3 contains 13 residues. Looked up from germline, CDR1 is SQVTM and CDR2 is ANQGSEA. V lost 6 bases to trimming and J lost 0 bases; unmatched junction nucleotides: 1. The CDR3 DNA reads TGCAGCGTGGGACAGGGTAGCACAGATACGCAGTATTTT. Translated: CSVGQGSTDTQYF.

The chain combines TRBV14 with TRBJ2-3; a possible D gene is TRBD1 (6 bases). CDR3 size: 13 residues. V gave up 3 bases and J gave up 6 bases, with 10 bases separating them. Germline assignment: CDR1 SGHDN and CDR2 FVKESK. CDR3 amino acids: CASSHETGDTQYF. CDR3 bases: TGTGCCAGCAGCCATGAAACAGGGGATACGCAGTATTTT.